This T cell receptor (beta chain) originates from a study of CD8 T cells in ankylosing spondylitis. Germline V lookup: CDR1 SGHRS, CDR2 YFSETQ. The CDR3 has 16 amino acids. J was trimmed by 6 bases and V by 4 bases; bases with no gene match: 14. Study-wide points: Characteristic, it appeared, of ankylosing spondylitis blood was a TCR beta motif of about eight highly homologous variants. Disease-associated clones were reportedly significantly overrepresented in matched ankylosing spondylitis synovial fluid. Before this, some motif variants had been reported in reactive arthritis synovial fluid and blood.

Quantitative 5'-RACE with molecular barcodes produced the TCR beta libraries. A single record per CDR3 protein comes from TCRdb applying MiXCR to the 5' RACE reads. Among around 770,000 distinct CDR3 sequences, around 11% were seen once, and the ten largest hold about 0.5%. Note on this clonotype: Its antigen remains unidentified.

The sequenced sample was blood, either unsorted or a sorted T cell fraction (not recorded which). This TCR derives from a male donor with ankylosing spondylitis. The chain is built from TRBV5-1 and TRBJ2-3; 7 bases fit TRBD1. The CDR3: CASSPGTATSRDTQYF. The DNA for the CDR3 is TGCGCCAGCAGCCCTGGGACAGCTACCTCAAGGGATACGCAGTATTTT.